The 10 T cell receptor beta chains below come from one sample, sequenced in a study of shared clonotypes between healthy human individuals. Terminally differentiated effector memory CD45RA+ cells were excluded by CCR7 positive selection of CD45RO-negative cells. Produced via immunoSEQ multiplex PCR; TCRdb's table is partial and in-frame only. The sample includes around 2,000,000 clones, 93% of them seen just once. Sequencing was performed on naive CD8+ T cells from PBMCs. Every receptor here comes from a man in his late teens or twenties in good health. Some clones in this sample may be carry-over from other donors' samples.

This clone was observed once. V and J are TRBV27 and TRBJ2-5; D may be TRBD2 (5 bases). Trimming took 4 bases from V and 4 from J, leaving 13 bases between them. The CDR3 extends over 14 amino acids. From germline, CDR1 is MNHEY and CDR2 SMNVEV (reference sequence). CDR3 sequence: CASSSLLVRETQYF. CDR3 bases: TGTGCCAGCAGTTCCTTACTAGTCCGAGAGACCCAGTACTTC.

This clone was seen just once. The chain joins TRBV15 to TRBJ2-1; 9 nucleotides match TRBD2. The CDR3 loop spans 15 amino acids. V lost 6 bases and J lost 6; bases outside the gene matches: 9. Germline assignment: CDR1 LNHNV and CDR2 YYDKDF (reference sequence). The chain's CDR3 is CATRSAGGLGNEQFF. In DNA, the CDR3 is TGTGCCACCAGATCGGCGGGAGGGCTGGGCAATGAGCAGTTCTTC. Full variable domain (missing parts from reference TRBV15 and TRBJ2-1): DAMVIQNPRYQVTQFGKPVTLSCSQTLNHNVMYWYQQKSSQAPKLLFHYYDKDFNNEADTPDNFQSRRPNTSFCFLDIRSPGLGDTAMYLCATRSAGGLGNEQFFGPGTRLTVL.

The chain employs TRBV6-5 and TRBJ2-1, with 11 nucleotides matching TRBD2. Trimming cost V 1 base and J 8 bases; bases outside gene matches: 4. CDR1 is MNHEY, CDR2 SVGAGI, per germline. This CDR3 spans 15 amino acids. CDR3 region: CASSYLAGGFHEQFF. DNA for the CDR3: TGTGCCAGCAGTTACTTAGCGGGAGGGTTTCATGAGCAGTTCTTC.

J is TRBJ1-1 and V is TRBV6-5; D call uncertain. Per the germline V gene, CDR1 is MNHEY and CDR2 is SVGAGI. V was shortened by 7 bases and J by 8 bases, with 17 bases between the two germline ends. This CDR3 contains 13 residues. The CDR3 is CASNGGPLFEAFF. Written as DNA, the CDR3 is TGTGCCAGCAACGGAGGGCCTCTCTTCGAAGCTTTCTTT.

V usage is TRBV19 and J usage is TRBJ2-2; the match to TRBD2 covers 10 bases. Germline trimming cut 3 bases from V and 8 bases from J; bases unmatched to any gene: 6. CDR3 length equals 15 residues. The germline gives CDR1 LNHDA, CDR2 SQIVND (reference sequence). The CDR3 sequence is CASSIPAGGLGELFF. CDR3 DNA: TGTGCCAGTAGTATTCCAGCGGGAGGGCTTGGGGAGCTGTTTTTT.

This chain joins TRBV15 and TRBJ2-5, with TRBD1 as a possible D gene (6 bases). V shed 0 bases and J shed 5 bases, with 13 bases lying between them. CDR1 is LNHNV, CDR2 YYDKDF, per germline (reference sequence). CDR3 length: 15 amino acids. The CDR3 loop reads CATSREGLRGETQYF. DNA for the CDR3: TGTGCCACCAGCAGAGAGGGGTTAAGGGGGGAGACCCAGTACTTC.

CDR3: CASSMSGVGDAEQFF. The CDR3 region has the DNA TGCGCCAGCAGTATGTCGGGAGTCGGTGACGCTGAGCAGTTCTTC. The genes are TRBV10-1 and TRBJ2-1; a possible D gene is TRBD2 (6 bases). Trimming left V 5 bases short and J 9 bases short, with 20 bases between. This CDR3 is 15 amino acids long. Germline CDR1 is WNHNN and CDR2 is SYGVQD (reference sequence).

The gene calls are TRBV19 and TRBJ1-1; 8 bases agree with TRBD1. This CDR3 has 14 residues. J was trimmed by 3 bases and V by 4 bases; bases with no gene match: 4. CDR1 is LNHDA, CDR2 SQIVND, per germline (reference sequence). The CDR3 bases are TGTGCCAGTAGTACCGGACAGGGCTACACTGAAGCTTTCTTT. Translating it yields CASSTGQGYTEAFF.

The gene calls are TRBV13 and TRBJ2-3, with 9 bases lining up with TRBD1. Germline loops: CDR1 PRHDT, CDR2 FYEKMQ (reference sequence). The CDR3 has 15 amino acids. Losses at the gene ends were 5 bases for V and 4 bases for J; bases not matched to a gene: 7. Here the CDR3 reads CASSGRDRVPDTQYF. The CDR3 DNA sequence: TGTGCCAGCAGCGGCCGGGACAGGGTCCCAGATACGCAGTATTTT.

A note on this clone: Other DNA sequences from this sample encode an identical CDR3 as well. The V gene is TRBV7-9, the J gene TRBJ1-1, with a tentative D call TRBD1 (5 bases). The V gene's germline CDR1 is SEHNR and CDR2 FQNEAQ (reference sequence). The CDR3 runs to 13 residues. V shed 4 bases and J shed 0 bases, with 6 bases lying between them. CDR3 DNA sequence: TGTGCCAGCAGCTCGGGGGTGAACACTGAAGCTTTCTTT. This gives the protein CASSSGVNTEAFF.